This T cell receptor beta chain stems from a study of blood T cell repertoires in COVID-19. This clone has a handful of counts. Germline V gene data show CDR1 as SNHLY and CDR2 as FYNNEI. V lost 8 bases to trimming and J lost 5 bases; unmatched junction nucleotides: 9. The CDR3 runs to 14 residues. Clones were read by immunoSEQ multiplex PCR, and TCRdb kept only the in-frame ones, dropping some. This table holds some 340,000 clones, around nine tenths found once. The chain is built from TRBV2 and TRBJ2-3; 8 nucleotides agree with TRBD1. This clonotype was sampled from a woman aged 30 to 39 who had been exposed to COVID-19. Input material: PBMCs or T cells enriched from blood (not recorded which). The CDR3 DNA reads TGTGCCAGCCTTAGGGACAGGACGGTAGATACGCAGTATTTT. Translation gives CASLRDRTVDTQYF.